The clone carrying this TCR beta chain was seen once. The data were taken from a study of blood T cell repertoires in COVID-19. In the authors' methods: It was from reference gene primer amplification that nucleated cell counts were estimated. The repertoire was sequenced with immunoSEQ multiplex PCR; TCRdb's copy has only in-frame clones and lacks some. That table is the source of V, J and clone size, and D and trimming were worked out from the DNA. The data contain approximately 170,000 clones, 75% to 90% of them singletons. From germline, CDR1 is SGDLS and CDR2 YYNGEE. The ends lost 1 base at V and 3 bases at J; junction bases unmatched: 3. This CDR3 comprises 16 residues. It was during active infection that Seattle patients were enrolled and then longitudinally followed.

The clonotype was recovered from a woman between 70 and 85 years old with COVID-19, enrolled during active disease. J is TRBJ2-2 and V is TRBV9; TRBD2 matches 10 bases. The sequencing input was peripheral blood. CDR3 DNA sequence: TGTGCCAGCAGCGTAAGGACTAGCGGACACACCGGGGAGCTGTTTTTT. Translating gives CASSVRTSGHTGELFF. Together with reference TRBV9 and TRBJ2-2, the CDR3 gives the full variable domain: DSGVTQTPKHLITATGQRVTLRCSPRSGDLSVYWYQQSLDQGLQFLIQYYNGEERAKGNILERFSAQQFPDLHSELNLSSLELGDSALYFCASSVRTSGHTGELFFGEGSRLTVL.